The clone carrying this T cell receptor beta chain occurred many times. Antigen specificity is unknown. The data originate from a study of human T cells and chemical hapten exposure. Study-wide findings and caveats: Expanded TCRs were compared with controls, and the expanded TCRs formed significantly more large CDR3 similarity clusters.

Time point specified: patch test 2, 6 weeks after DPC sensitization. Treatment noted: therapeutic diphenylcyclopropenone sensitization with weekly scalp DPC. Unique molecular identifiers were attached to individual cDNA molecules during library preparation. TCRdb reprocessed the RACE reads via MiXCR and lists one record per CDR3 protein. The repertoire has about 96,000 distinct CDR3 sequences, about 9% of them found once; the top ten carry about 2%. The length of the CDR3 is 20 residues. CDR1 is MGHRA, CDR2 YSYEKL, per germline. The ends were cut back, 0 bases at V and 2 bases at J, with 25 bases in the middle.

This TCR was recovered from a woman between 40 and 55 years old with alopecia areata. Some clones in this sample may be carry-over from other donors' samples. The chain links TRBV4-1 to TRBJ1-2; D might be TRBD1 (6 bases). The sample consisted of whole blood, taken in connection with sensitization to the hapten diphenylcyclopropenone (DPC). The CDR3 region has the DNA TGCGCCAGCAGCCAAGATCAGGGGAATCGGGCCAGAACGCGAAACTATGGCTACACCTTC. It translates to CASSQDQGNRARTRNYGYTF.